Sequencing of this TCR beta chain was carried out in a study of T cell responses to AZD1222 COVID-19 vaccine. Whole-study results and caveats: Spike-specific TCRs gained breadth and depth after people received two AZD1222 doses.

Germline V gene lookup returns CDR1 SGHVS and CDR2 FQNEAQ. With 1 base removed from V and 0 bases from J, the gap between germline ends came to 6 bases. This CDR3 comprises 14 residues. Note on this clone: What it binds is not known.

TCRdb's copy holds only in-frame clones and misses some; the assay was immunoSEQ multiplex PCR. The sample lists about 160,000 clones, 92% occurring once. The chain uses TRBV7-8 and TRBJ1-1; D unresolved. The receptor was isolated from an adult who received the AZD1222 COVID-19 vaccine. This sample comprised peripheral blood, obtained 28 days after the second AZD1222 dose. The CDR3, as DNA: TGTGCCAGCAGCTTAGGATCAGTGAACACTGAAGCTTTCTTT. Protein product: CASSLGSVNTEAFF.